The clone carrying this T cell receptor (beta chain) has only a few counts. The antigen remains undetermined. Amplification used 60 Vbeta primers and 13 Jbeta primers. Sequenced by immunoSEQ multiplex PCR; TCRdb stores in-frame clones only, minus some. The sample includes hundreds of thousands of clones, roughly four fifths seen only once; the top ten take 0.2% to 0.25%. J gave up 11 bases and V 0 bases, and 12 bases lay outside the gene matches. CDR3 length: 18 amino acids. Per germline, CDR1 SGHNT and CDR2 YYREEE (reference sequence). These data come from a study of cytomegalovirus exposure and HLA in healthy donors. Overall study results and limits: Indistinguishable V segments, including TRBV6-2 and TRBV6-3, were excluded. Sequences of the TCR beta chain were said to predict the HLA-A and HLA-B alleles of most subjects accurately. Reportedly, diagnosis of cytomegalovirus status by the classifier showed high specificity and sensitivity.

The chain carries TRBV5-4 and TRBJ2-1; 15 positions agree with TRBD2. Sequenced: PBMCs. This TCR derives from a girl aged 2-10 years in good health and CMV-seronegative. CDR3 amino acids: CASSLEGLAGGPGRKQFF. For the CDR3, the DNA is TGTGCCAGCAGCTTGGAGGGACTAGCGGGAGGTCCGGGAAGGAAGCAGTTCTTC.